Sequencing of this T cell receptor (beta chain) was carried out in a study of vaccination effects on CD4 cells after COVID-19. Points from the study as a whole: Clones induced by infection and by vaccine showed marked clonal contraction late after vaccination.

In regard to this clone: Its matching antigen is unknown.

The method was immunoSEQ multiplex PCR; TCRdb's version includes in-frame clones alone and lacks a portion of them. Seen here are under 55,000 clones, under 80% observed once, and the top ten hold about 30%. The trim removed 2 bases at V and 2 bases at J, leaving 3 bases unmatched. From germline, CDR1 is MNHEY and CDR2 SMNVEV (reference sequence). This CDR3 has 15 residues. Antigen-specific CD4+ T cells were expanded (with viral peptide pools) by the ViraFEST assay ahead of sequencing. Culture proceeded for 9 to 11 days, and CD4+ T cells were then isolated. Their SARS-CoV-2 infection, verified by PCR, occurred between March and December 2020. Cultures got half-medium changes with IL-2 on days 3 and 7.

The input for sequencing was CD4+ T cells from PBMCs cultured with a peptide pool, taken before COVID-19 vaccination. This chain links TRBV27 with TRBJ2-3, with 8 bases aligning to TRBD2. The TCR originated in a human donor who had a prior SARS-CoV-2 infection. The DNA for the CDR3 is TGTGCCAGCAGTTTAGACGGGGGGGCCACAGATACGCAGTATTTT. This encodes CASSLDGGATDTQYF.